The rows below give T cell receptor beta chains drawn from one sample of a study of T-cell reconstitution after alpha-beta-depleted transplantation in children. TCRdb used MiXCR to reprocess the PCR reads, holding one entry per CDR3 protein. The repertoire holds about 210,000 distinct CDR3 sequences, with around a sixth as singletons. Material: PBMCs, mostly from graft donor cells, obtained 360 days after TCRalphabeta/CD19-depleted stem cell transplant. All receptors come from a male patient aged 2 to 9 who had a stem cell transplant for acute lymphoblastic leukemia, so the T cells may come from the graft donor. Both conserved end residues are part of each CDR3. A D gene is named only where the DNA matches it firmly. Only part of the rows carry a size: once, few, many, or a class if the clone is expanded.

d_call	v_call	clone_size	j_call	cdr3_aa	cdr3_nt
NA	TRBV24-1	NA	TRBJ1-4	CATSDTNEKLFF	TGTGCCACCAGTGACACAAATGAAAAACTGTTTTTT
NA	TRBV25-1	NA	TRBJ1-1	CASSDSAWGSNTEAFF	TGTGCCAGCAGTGATTCCGCTTGGGGGTCGAACACTGAAGCTTTCTTT
NA	TRBV7-8	few	TRBJ2-5	CASSLGPVKTQYF	TGTGCCAGCAGCTTGGGCCCGGTGAAGACCCAGTACTTC
TRBD2	TRBV27	NA	TRBJ2-1	CASSPRTRSYNEQFF	TGTGCCAGCAGTCCACGGACTAGATCCTACAATGAGCAGTTCTTC
NA	TRBV7-2	NA	TRBJ2-1	CASTDSYNDEQFF	TGTGCCAGCACCGACAGTTACAATGATGAGCAGTTCTTC
NA	TRBV11-2	NA	TRBJ1-1	CASSLRGGSMYAEAFF	TGTGCCAGCAGCCTGAGGGGGGGCTCAATGTATGCTGAAGCTTTCTTT
TRBD1	TRBV10-3	few	TRBJ1-2	CAISESGQTLYGYTF	TGTGCCATCAGTGAGTCGGGACAGACCTTATATGGCTACACCTTC
NA	TRBV20-1	NA	TRBJ1-1	CSAIPGQLNTEAFF	TGCAGTGCTATCCCGGGGCAACTGAACACTGAAGCTTTCTTT
NA	TRBV20-1	NA	TRBJ2-4	CSARDWALAKNIQYF	TGCAGTGCTAGAGATTGGGCCCTAGCCAAAAACATTCAGTACTTC
NA	TRBV10-3	NA	TRBJ2-7	CAISGGTHEQYF	TGTGCCATCAGTGGAGGCACGCACGAGCAGTACTTC
NA	TRBV6-5	NA	TRBJ2-7	CASIEGLEQYF	TGTGCCAGCATTGAAGGACTCGAGCAGTACTTC
NA	TRBV20-1	NA	TRBJ1-5	CSARGQNIQPQHF	TGCAGTGCTAGAGGACAGAATATCCAGCCCCAGCATTTT
NA	TRBV6-5	few	TRBJ2-7	CASSYRQGEQYF	TGTGCCAGCAGTTATCGTCAGGGCGAGCAGTACTTC
NA	TRBV7-9	few	TRBJ2-7	CASSRYDYGGLGEQYF	TGTGCCAGCAGCCGTTATGATTATGGGGGACTCGGCGAGCAGTACTTC
NA	TRBV3-1	NA	TRBJ2-5	CASTPTTSGETQYF	TGTGCCAGCACACCGACAACCTCGGGGGAGACCCAGTACTTC
NA	TRBV29-1	many	TRBJ1-2	CSVEDGYGYTF	TGCAGCGTTGAGGACGGGTATGGCTACACCTTC
NA	TRBV6-5	few	TRBJ1-6	CASNRQNSPLHF	TGTGCCAGCAACAGGCAGAATTCACCCCTCCACTTT
TRBD1	TRBV5-1	NA	TRBJ2-7	CASQRTGGSRDEQYF	TGCGCCAGCCAGCGGACAGGGGGCTCTCGGGACGAGCAGTACTTC
NA	TRBV20-1	many	TRBJ1-1	CSADKGMNTEAFF	TGCAGTGCTGACAAGGGGATGAACACTGAAGCTTTCTTT
NA	TRBV29-1	few	TRBJ2-3	CSVTSRGVGQYF	TGCAGCGTTACCTCACGGGGTGTGGGGCAGTATTTT
NA	TRBV5-1	NA	TRBJ1-5	CASSPDYGSNQPQHF	TGCGCCAGCAGCCCCGATTACGGGAGCAATCAGCCCCAGCATTTT
TRBD2	TRBV24-1	NA	TRBJ2-3	CATTSGGRDTQYF	TGTGCCACGACTAGCGGGGGCAGAGATACGCAGTATTTT
NA	TRBV5-1	NA	TRBJ2-3	CASKEPGTDTQYF	TGCGCCAGCAAAGAGCCCGGCACAGATACGCAGTATTTT
NA	TRBV5-4	NA	TRBJ1-6	CASSLAGRGDSPLHF	TGTGCCAGCAGCTTGGCCGGCAGAGGGGATTCACCCCTCCACTTT
NA	TRBV12-3/TRBV12-4	NA	TRBJ2-7	CASSPSGRSYEQYF	TGTGCCAGCAGTCCCTCAGGGCGCTCCTACGAGCAGTACTTC
TRBD2	TRBV10-2	NA	TRBJ2-3	CASSQSSAGGRATDTQYF	TGCGCCAGCAGCCAGTCTTCAGCGGGGGGCAGAGCCACAGATACGCAGTATTTT
NA	TRBV29-1	NA	TRBJ2-1	CSVPTTERGDEQFF	TGCAGCGTCCCGACTACCGAGAGGGGGGATGAGCAGTTCTTC
NA	TRBV10-2	NA	TRBJ2-1	CASSAPLRGGSPIF	TGCGCCAGCAGTGCTCCCCTGAGGGGAGGTTCCCCTATCTTC
NA	TRBV29-1	few	TRBJ1-1	CSAVTGLNTEAFF	TGCAGCGCCGTGACAGGCCTGAACACTGAAGCTTTCTTT
TRBD2	TRBV4-2	few	TRBJ2-1	CASSPGTSGGHEQFF	TGTGCCAGCAGCCCCGGGACTAGCGGGGGACATGAGCAGTTCTTC
NA	TRBV29-1	NA	TRBJ2-7	CSVTRTSSYEQYF	TGCAGCGTTACTCGGACCTCAAGCTACGAGCAGTACTTC
TRBD2	TRBV6-1	few	TRBJ2-3	CASRKGLATKDTQYF	TGTGCCAGCAGAAAGGGACTAGCCACGAAGGATACGCAGTATTTT
NA	TRBV11-2	few	TRBJ1-2	CASSLRVSSNYGYTF	TGTGCCAGCAGCTTACGGGTTTCTTCTAACTATGGCTACACCTTC
TRBD2	TRBV6-1	few	TRBJ2-3	CASSLSAGDNTDTQYF	TGTGCCAGCAGTCTGTCAGCGGGGGACAACACAGATACGCAGTATTTT
NA	TRBV28	many	TRBJ1-6	CASSKIVRDLNSPLHF	TGTGCCAGCAGTAAAATCGTTCGGGATTTGAATTCACCCCTCCACTTT
NA	TRBV12-3/TRBV12-4	NA	TRBJ2-5	CASSLWQGKKETQYF	TGTGCCAGCAGTTTATGGCAGGGGAAAAAAGAGACCCAGTACTTC
NA	TRBV7-2	few	TRBJ1-6	CASSFLAWYSSYNSPLHF	TGTGCCAGCAGCTTTCTTGCATGGTATAGCTCCTATAATTCACCCCTCCACTTT
NA	TRBV20-1	NA	TRBJ2-7	CSAQPGPPIFRSYEQYF	TGCAGTGCTCAACCGGGACCGCCCATTTTTCGGAGCTACGAGCAGTACTTC
NA	TRBV12-3/TRBV12-4	few	TRBJ1-2	CASSLALGRAPSFAF	TGTGCCAGCAGTTTAGCGCTAGGCAGGGCTCCGTCCTTCGCCTTC
NA	TRBV5-1	NA	TRBJ2-7	CASSLEGKTYEQYF	TGCGCCAGCAGCTTGGAGGGGAAAACTTACGAGCAGTACTTC
NA	TRBV20-1	NA	TRBJ2-3	CSARDMMAAIGDTQYF	TGCAGTGCTAGAGATATGATGGCGGCAATTGGAGATACGCAGTATTTT
NA	TRBV7-7	few	TRBJ2-5	CASSFLGIGETQYF	TGTGCTAGCAGCTTTTTAGGGATTGGAGAGACCCAGTACTTC
NA	TRBV12-3/TRBV12-4	NA	TRBJ2-5	CASTAQEWTSQETQYF	TGTGCCAGCACAGCCCAAGAGTGGACCAGCCAAGAGACCCAGTACTTC
NA	TRBV24-1	few	TRBJ2-3	CATSDLRYRGPSGSTDTQYF	TGTGCCACCAGTGATTTGCGGTACAGGGGCCCTAGCGGGAGCACAGATACGCAGTATTTT
NA	TRBV27	few	TRBJ1-2	CASRSGVGYTF	TGTGCCAGCAGATCAGGGGTCGGCTACACCTTC
TRBD1	TRBV7-2	NA	TRBJ2-5	CASSRQGAQETQYF	TGTGCCAGCAGCCGACAGGGGGCTCAAGAGACCCAGTACTTC
TRBD1	TRBV19	NA	TRBJ1-1	CATRDRDTGNTEAFF	TGTGCCACCCGGGACAGGGACACTGGAAACACTGAAGCTTTCTTT
NA	TRBV20-1	many	TRBJ2-5	CSASQETQYF	TGCAGTGCTAGCCAAGAGACCCAGTACTTC
TRBD2	TRBV2	few	TRBJ2-1	CATVDSGRVGFF	TGTGCCACCGTTGATAGCGGGAGAGTAGGGTTCTTC
NA	TRBV11-2	NA	TRBJ2-2	CASSLKAGASGFTGELFF	TGTGCCAGCAGCTTAAAGGCCGGGGCTTCAGGATTCACCGGGGAGCTGTTTTTT
NA	TRBV6-5	few	TRBJ2-7	CASSYGAEQYF	TGTGCCAGCAGTTACGGGGCCGAGCAGTACTTC
NA	TRBV2	NA	TRBJ1-1	CASRRVVAFF	TGTGCCAGCAGGAGGGTGGTCGCTTTCTTT
TRBD1	TRBV3-1	NA	TRBJ2-4	CASSLTRGQELAKNIQYF	TGTGCCAGCAGCCTCACCAGAGGACAGGAATTAGCCAAAAACATTCAGTACTTC
NA	TRBV6-5	NA	TRBJ1-6	CASSYSTRPRALHF	TGTGCCAGCAGTTACTCTACTAGACCTCGGGCCCTCCACTTT